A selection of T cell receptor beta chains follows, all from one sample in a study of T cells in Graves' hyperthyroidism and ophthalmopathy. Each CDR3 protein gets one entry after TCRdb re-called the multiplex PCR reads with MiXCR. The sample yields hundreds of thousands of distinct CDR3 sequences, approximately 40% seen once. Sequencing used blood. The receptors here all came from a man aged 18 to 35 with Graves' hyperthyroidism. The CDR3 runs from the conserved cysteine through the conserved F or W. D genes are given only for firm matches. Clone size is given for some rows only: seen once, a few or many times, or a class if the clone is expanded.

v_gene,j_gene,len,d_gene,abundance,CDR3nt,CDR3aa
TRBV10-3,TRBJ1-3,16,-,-,TGTGCCATCAGTGAGCCGACCGGGGGGGCTGGAAACACCATATATTTT,CAISEPTGGAGNTIYF
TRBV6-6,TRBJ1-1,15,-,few,TGTGCCAGCAGTTACGGGAGCAGGTTGAACACTGAAGCTTTCTTT,CASSYGSRLNTEAFF
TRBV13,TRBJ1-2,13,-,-,TGTGCCAGCGGCTTGGGGGGCCCCTATGGCTACACCTTC,CASGLGGPYGYTF
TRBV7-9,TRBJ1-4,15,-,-,TGTGCCAGCAGCCCTTCTAGCGGGGTTGGCGAAAAACTGTTTTTT,CASSPSSGVGEKLFF
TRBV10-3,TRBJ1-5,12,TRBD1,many,TGTGCCACCGGGACAGGGGTTCAGCCCCAGCATTTT,CATGTGVQPQHF
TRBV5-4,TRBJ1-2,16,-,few,TGTGCCAGCTCACCACCTGCGGACAATAGTGACTATGGCTACACCTTC,CASSPPADNSDYGYTF
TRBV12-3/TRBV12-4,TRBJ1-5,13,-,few,TGTGCCAGCAGTTACAGGGCGGGGCAGCCCCAGCATTTT,CASSYRAGQPQHF
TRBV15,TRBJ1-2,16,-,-,TGTGCCACCAGCAGAGATCCAGTGGGTTTCGGCTATGGCTACACCTTC,CATSRDPVGFGYGYTF
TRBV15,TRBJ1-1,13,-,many,TGTGCCACCAGCAGAGATCGCAACGCTGAAGCTTTCTTT,CATSRDRNAEAFF
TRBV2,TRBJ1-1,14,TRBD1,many,TGTGCCAGCAGTGATATAGGACAGGGTGCTGAAGCTTTCTTT,CASSDIGQGAEAFF
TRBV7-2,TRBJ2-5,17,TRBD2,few,TGTGCCAGCAGCTTAAATAGCGGGAGCCCGTACCAAGAGACCCAGTACTTC,CASSLNSGSPYQETQYF
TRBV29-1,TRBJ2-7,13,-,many,TGCAGCGCCAGAGGAGGGGTGTATTACGAGCAGTACTTC,CSARGGVYYEQYF
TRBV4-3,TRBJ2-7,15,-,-,TGCGCCAGCAGCCAAGATCGATCAGGGTCGAGCGAGCAGTACTTC,CASSQDRSGSSEQYF
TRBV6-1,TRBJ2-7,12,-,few,TGTGCCAGCAGGACAGAGAACTACGAGCAGTACTTC,CASRTENYEQYF